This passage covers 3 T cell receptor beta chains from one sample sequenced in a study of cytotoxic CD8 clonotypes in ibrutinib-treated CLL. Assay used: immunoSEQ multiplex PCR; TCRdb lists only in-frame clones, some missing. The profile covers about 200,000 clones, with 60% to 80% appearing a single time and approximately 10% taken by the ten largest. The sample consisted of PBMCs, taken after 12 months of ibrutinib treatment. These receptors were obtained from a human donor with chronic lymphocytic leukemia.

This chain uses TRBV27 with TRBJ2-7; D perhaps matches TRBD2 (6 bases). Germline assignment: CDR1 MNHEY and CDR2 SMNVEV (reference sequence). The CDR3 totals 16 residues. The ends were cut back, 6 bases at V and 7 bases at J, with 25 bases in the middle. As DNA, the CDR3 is TGTGCCAGCAGCCCGACAGTCGGGGGATTGCAAGTTGAGCAGTACTTC. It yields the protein CASSPTVGGLQVEQYF.

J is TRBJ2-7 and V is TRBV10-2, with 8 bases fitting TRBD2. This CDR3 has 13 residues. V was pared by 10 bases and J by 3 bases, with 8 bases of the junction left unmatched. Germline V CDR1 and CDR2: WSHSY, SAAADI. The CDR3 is CATRLAQSYEQYF. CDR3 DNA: TGCGCCACCCGACTAGCGCAGAGCTACGAGCAGTACTTC.

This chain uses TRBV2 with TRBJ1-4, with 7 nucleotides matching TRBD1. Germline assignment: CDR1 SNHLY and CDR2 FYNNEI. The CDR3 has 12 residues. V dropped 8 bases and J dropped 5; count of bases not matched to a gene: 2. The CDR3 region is CASGTANEKLFF. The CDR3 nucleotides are TGTGCCAGCGGGACAGCAAATGAAAAACTGTTTTTT.